The TCR beta chain described here comes from a study of response to subunit inactivated influenza vaccine. Notes on the study in general: Every seasonal influenza vaccination brings in few new T cells, the authors suggested.

The CDR3 length is 14 residues. Trimming took 6 bases from V and 6 from J; bases not matched to a gene: 2. The V gene's germline CDR1 is MDHEN and CDR2 SYDVKM. TCRdb independently ran MiXCR on the RT-PCR reads; one entry per CDR3 protein. The sample holds 150,000 to 200,000 distinct CDR3 sequences; about an eighth are singletons and the top ten take 25% to 35%. Concerning this clonotype itself: No antigen is known for it.

The same specimen was also included in a second study, on T cells expressing NK-cell markers. That source notes: For TCR beta, cDNA was produced by 5'RACE template switching with UMIs. One of the eight sequenced donors was seronegative, whereas the other seven were HCMV-seropositive. NKG2C+ dominant clonotype frequencies in about six donors were roughly 1.0-7.5% of CD8+ T cells.

V and J are TRBV28 and TRBJ2-1; 13 bases fit TRBD2. The clonotype was recovered from a man in his forties or fifties who received an inactivated influenza vaccine. Sequenced here: CD8+ T cells sorted from PBMCs, sampled roughly 12 days after vaccination. In DNA, the CDR3 is TGTGCCAGCAGACTAGCGGGAGGGGGCAATGAGCAGTTCTTC. Translating gives CASRLAGGGNEQFF.